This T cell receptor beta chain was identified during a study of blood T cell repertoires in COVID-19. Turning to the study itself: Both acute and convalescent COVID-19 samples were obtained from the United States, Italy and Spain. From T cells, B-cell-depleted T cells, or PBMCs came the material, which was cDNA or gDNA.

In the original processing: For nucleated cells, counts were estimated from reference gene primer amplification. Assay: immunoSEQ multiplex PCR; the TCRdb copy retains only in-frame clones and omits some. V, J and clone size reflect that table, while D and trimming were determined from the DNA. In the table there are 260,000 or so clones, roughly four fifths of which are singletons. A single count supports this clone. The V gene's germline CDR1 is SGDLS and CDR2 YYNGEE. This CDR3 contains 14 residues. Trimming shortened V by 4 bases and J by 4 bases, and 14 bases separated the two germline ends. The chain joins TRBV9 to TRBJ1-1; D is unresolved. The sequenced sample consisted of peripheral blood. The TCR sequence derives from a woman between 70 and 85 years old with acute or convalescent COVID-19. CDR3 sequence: CASSYGGRGTEAFF. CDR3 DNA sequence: TGTGCCAGCAGCTATGGAGGGCGAGGCACTGAAGCTTTCTTT. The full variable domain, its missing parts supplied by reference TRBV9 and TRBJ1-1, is DSGVTQTPKHLITATGQRVTLRCSPRSGDLSVYWYQQSLDQGLQFLIQYYNGEERAKGNILERFSAQQFPDLHSELNLSSLELGDSALYFCASSYGGRGTEAFFGQGTRLTVV.